The 26 T cell receptor beta chains presented below share a single source sample, sequenced in a study of blood T cell repertoires in COVID-19. The table came from immunoSEQ multiplex PCR; TCRdb's copy has only in-frame clones and leaves some out. The profile shows about 270,000 clones, around 82% of them singletons. The sample consisted of peripheral blood. The source is a woman aged 18 to 35 with acute or convalescent COVID-19.

V and J are TRBV5-1 and TRBJ1-2; D is unclear. CDR1 and CDR2 (germline): SGHRS, YFSETQ. V shed 4 bases and J shed 0 bases, with 19 bases lying between them. The CDR3 length is 17 residues. The CDR3 nucleotides are TGCGCCAGCAGCGCCGGTAGCGCAGGCCCCGCTAACTATGGCTACACCTTC. Translated: CASSAGSAGPANYGYTF. Full variable domain (rest looked up from reference TRBV5-1 and TRBJ1-2): KAGVTQTPRYLIKTRGQQVTLSCSPISGHRSVSWYQQTPGQGLQFLFEYFSETQRNKGNFPGRFSGRQFSNSRSEMNVSTLELGDSALYLCASSAGSAGPANYGYTFGSGTRLTVV.

The chain couples TRBV24-1 to TRBJ2-7; D is possibly TRBD1 (6 bases). The germline V gene encodes CDR1 KGHDR and CDR2 SFDVKD. Trimming removed 4 bases at V and 4 bases at J, with 10 bases between. The CDR3 extends over 13 amino acids. CDR3 nucleotides: TGTGCCACCAGTGAGCCAACAGGGTACGAGCAGTACTTC. Encoded protein: CATSEPTGYEQYF.

This chain joins TRBV3-1 (or the pseudogene TRBV3-2) and TRBJ1-1, with D perhaps matching TRBD1 (5 bases). Trimming left V 4 bases short and J 12 bases short, with 12 bases between. Per the germline V gene, CDR1 is LGHDT and CDR2 is YNNKEL (reference sequence). The CDR3 totals 11 residues. The CDR3 spells CASSRGGRTFF. CDR3 DNA: TGTGCCAGCAGCCGGGGGGGTAGAACTTTCTTT.

V and J are TRBV28 and TRBJ1-1; no clear D. The germline V and J ends were trimmed by 4 bases and 5 bases, with 20 bases remaining between them. CDR1 and CDR2 from the germline V gene are MDHEN and SYDVKM. The CDR3 totals 16 residues. This chain's CDR3 is CASSSPGRRVRTEAFF. The CDR3 DNA reads TGTGCCAGCAGTTCCCCCGGACGGCGGGTAAGAACTGAAGCTTTCTTT.

This clone is a singleton in its sample. The chain joins TRBV25-1 to TRBJ2-2; D is perhaps TRBD2 (6 bases). V lost 4 bases and J lost 4, with 16 bases in between. The germline V gene encodes CDR1 MGHDK and CDR2 SYGVNS. The CDR3 runs 16 residues. This chain's CDR3 is CASSGEDLPGTGELFF. Written as DNA, the CDR3 is TGTGCCAGCAGTGGGGAGGACCTCCCTGGCACCGGGGAGCTGTTTTTT. The full variable domain, in which reference TRBV25-1 and TRBJ2-2 provide the parts outside the CDR3, is EADIYQTPRYLVIGTGKKITLECSQTMGHDKMYWYQQDPGMELHLIHYSYGVNSTEKGDLSSESTVSRIRTEHFPLTLESARPSHTSQYLCASSGEDLPGTGELFFGEGSRLTVL.

The gene calls are TRBV23-1 and TRBJ1-4; D uncertain. TRBV23-1 is placed among ORFs of uncertain function. V lost 4 bases and J 8 bases, leaving 26 bases between the germline ends. The CDR3 consists of 18 residues. CDR3 coding DNA: TGCGCCAGCAGTCCGACTAAAGCCAGGACTTATTGTGAAGAAAAACTGTTTTTT. Its protein product is CASSPTKARTYCEEKLFF.

This chain uses TRBV19 with TRBJ2-7; the D gene is possibly TRBD2 (5 bases). This CDR3 contains 18 residues. V was clipped by 7 bases and J by 3 bases, with 28 bases between them. CDR1 is LNHDA and CDR2 is SQIVND in the germline V gene (reference sequence). The CDR3 is CASNPRYGLLWGSYEQYF. CDR3 sequence (DNA): TGTGCCAGTAACCCAAGATACGGACTCCTATGGGGTAGCTACGAGCAGTACTTC.

The sample holds a few counts of this clone. The V and J genes are TRBV29-1 and TRBJ2-7; 9 bases are a match to TRBD2. Germline CDR1 is SQVTM and CDR2 is ANQGSEA. V trimming: 7 bases; J trimming: 7 bases; junction bases outside the gene matches: 11. The CDR3 spans 13 residues. The DNA of the CDR3 is TGCAGCGCTCGACTAGCGGAGCCCAAAGAGCAGTACTTC. Its protein product is CSARLAEPKEQYF.

This chain joins TRBV15 and TRBJ2-1; 13 nucleotides agree with TRBD2. This CDR3 comprises 17 residues. CDR1 is LNHNV and CDR2 is YYDKDF in the germline V gene (reference sequence). V lost 1 base to trimming and J lost 8 bases; unmatched junction nucleotides: 8. The CDR3 reads CATSRAGGLAGVHEQFF. In DNA form, the CDR3 reads TGTGCCACCAGCAGAGCGGGAGGACTAGCGGGAGTCCATGAGCAGTTCTTC.

The gene calls are TRBV4-1 and TRBJ2-2; 7 nucleotides agree with TRBD2. This CDR3 has 17 residues. The V gene end was trimmed by 0 bases and the J gene end by 6 bases; junction bases not matched to a gene: 10. Germline V lookup: CDR1 MGHRA, CDR2 YSYEKL. The CDR3 DNA sequence: TGCGCCAGCAGCCAAGATCGACTAGCTTTTGGGTCCGGGGAGCTGTTTTTT. Translated: CASSQDRLAFGSGELFF.

This clone was seen just once. This rearrangement joins TRBV5-1 to TRBJ2-3; 7 nucleotides align to TRBD1. Germline V CDR1 and CDR2: SGHRS, YFSETQ. CDR3 length: 15 residues. The V and J ends lost 4 bases and 0 bases, in that order; junction bases with no gene match: 5. The CDR3 DNA is TGCGCCAGCAGCGAACCGGGACAGAGCACAGATACGCAGTATTTT. Its protein product is CASSEPGQSTDTQYF.

The chain links TRBV2 to TRBJ2-7; 13 nucleotides agree with TRBD2. This CDR3 region has 14 residues. The germline gives CDR1 SNHLY, CDR2 FYNNEI. With 10 bases clipped from V and 6 bases from J, the junction kept 9 bases outside the gene matches. In nucleotides, the CDR3 is TGTGCCACCGGACTAGCGGGAGTTTTTACCGAGCAGTACTTC. Amino acids: CATGLAGVFTEQYF. The variable domain in full, with the rest retrieved from reference TRBV2 and TRBJ2-7, is EPEVTQTPSHQVTQMGQEVILRCVPISNHLYFYWYRQILGQKVEFLVSFYNNEISEKSEIFDDQFSVERPDGSNFTLKIRSTKLEDSAMYFCATGLAGVFTEQYFGPGTRLTVT.

The chain has TRBV5-1 and TRBJ1-1, with a possible D match to TRBD1 (6 bases). The CDR3 has 16 amino acids. CDR1 SGHRS and CDR2 YFSETQ come from the germline V gene. Trimming shortened V by 3 bases and J by 0 bases, and 15 bases separated the two germline ends. The CDR3 sequence is CASSYQTRGLNTEAFF. The CDR3 region has the DNA TGCGCCAGCAGCTATCAAACCAGGGGATTGAACACTGAAGCTTTCTTT.

CDR3 in DNA: TGTGCCAGCAACTCCAGGGGGCGCCCCCAGCCCCAGCATTTT. This codes for CASNSRGRPQPQHF. V and J are TRBV6-6 and TRBJ1-5; 8 bases map to TRBD1. The CDR3 is 14 amino acids. The ends lost 7 bases at V and 7 bases at J; junction bases unmatched: 9. Per the germline V gene, CDR1 is MNHNY and CDR2 is SVGAGI (reference sequence).

The table lists this clone with many counts. This chain connects TRBV29-1 to TRBJ2-7, with TRBD1 as a possible D gene (6 bases). The CDR3 contains 11 residues. Trimming stripped 5 bases from V and 5 bases from J, with 10 bases between. Germline V gives CDR1 SQVTM, CDR2 ANQGSEA. The CDR3 loop reads CSVSRGNEQYF. DNA of the CDR3: TGCAGCGTTTCCAGGGGTAACGAGCAGTACTTC.

The CDR3 is CASSPGQGIGTGELFF. The CDR3 DNA is TGTGCCAGCAGCCCTGGACAGGGGATTGGCACCGGGGAGCTGTTTTTT. J is TRBJ2-2 and V is TRBV3-1 (or the pseudogene TRBV3-2); TRBD1 matches at 9 bases. CDR1 LGHDT and CDR2 YNNKEL come from the germline V gene (reference sequence). V lost 4 bases, J lost 4 bases, and 7 bases stayed unmatched. This CDR3 region has 16 residues.

The CDR3 DNA is TGTGCCAGCAGAGGTTCAGGGGTGGACACTGAAGCTTTCTTT. Amino acid sequence: CASRGSGVDTEAFF. The gene calls are TRBV27 and TRBJ1-1; D perhaps matches TRBD1 (6 bases). This CDR3 is 14 amino acids long. Trimming removed 6 bases from V and 3 bases from J, with 14 bases in between. CDR1 and CDR2 (germline): MNHEY, SMNVEV (reference sequence).

V usage is TRBV20-1 and J usage is TRBJ2-1; 10 bases are shared with TRBD2. Germline loops: CDR1 DFQATT, CDR2 SNEGSKA (reference sequence). This CDR3 contains 11 residues. Written as DNA, the CDR3 is TGCAGAGCGGGAGGGCCCAATGAGCAGTTCTTC. The encoded protein is CRAGGPNEQFF.

The CDR3 sequence: CASSLTLSRSGQPQHF. The CDR3 DNA reads as TGTGCCAGCAGCTTAACCCTTAGCCGATCGGGGCAGCCCCAGCATTTT. This rearrangement joins TRBV7-8 to TRBJ1-5, with D uncertain. Germline V gene lookup returns CDR1 SGHVS and CDR2 FQNEAQ. The CDR3 has 16 amino acids. Deletions cut 2 bases from V and 7 bases from J, with 18 bases between.

This clone showed up just once. The chain employs TRBV7-2 and TRBJ1-3, with unresolved D. CDR1 is SGHTA, CDR2 FQGNSA, per germline. The CDR3 consists of 14 residues. Trimming cost V 10 bases and J 0 bases, with 13 bases left between them. The CDR3 region has the DNA TGTGCCACCGTCAGGCAGCTCTCTGGAAACACCATATATTTT. Translating it yields CATVRQLSGNTIYF.

The rearrangement joins TRBV28 to TRBJ1-2; D is possibly TRBD1 (5 bases). Germline CDR1 MDHEN, CDR2 SYDVKM. This CDR3 comprises 13 residues. The V end was cut by 8 bases, the J end by 2 bases, with 12 bases between. CDR3 sequence reads: CASQGGGNYGYTF. CDR3 nucleotides: TGTGCCAGCCAGGGCGGGGGGAACTATGGCTACACCTTC.

This chain connects TRBV6-5 to TRBJ2-7; 9 bases are a match to TRBD2. This CDR3 spans 15 amino acids. The V gene end was trimmed by 4 bases and the J gene end by 4 bases; junction bases not matched to a gene: 8. CDR1 is MNHEY, CDR2 SVGAGI, per germline. CDR3 nucleotides: TGTGCCAGCAGTTTGGTGGCGGGAGGGTGGTACGAGCAGTACTTC. Translation gives CASSLVAGGWYEQYF.

The chain couples TRBV27 to TRBJ2-7, with TRBD1 matching over 7 bases. The germline V gene has CDR1 MNHEY and CDR2 SMNVEV (reference sequence). This CDR3 has 14 amino acids. Unmatched junction bases numbered 4, after V lost 5 bases and J lost 0 bases. The CDR3 region is CASSPRQGSYEQYF. CDR3 DNA sequence: TGTGCCAGCAGTCCTCGACAGGGCTCCTACGAGCAGTACTTC.

The chain has TRBV7-2 and TRBJ2-3; 8 nucleotides match TRBD2. V dropped 2 bases and J dropped 7; count of bases not matched to a gene: 11. Germline assignment: CDR1 SGHTA and CDR2 FQGNSA. This CDR3 comprises 16 residues. The CDR3 is CASSLMRSGALNTQYF. CDR3 nucleotide sequence: TGTGCCAGCAGCTTAATGCGTAGCGGGGCTCTAAATACGCAGTATTTT. The variable domain in full, with the rest retrieved from reference TRBV7-2 and TRBJ2-3, is GAGVSQSPSNKVTEKGKDVELRCDPISGHTALYWYRQSLGQGLEFLIYFQGNSAPDKSGLPSDRFSAERTGGSVSTLTIQRTQQEDSAVYLCASSLMRSGALNTQYFGPGTRLTVL.

This clone has only one observation. This chain connects TRBV5-1 to TRBJ2-3, with 9 bases lining up with TRBD2. The V gene end was trimmed by 5 bases and the J gene end by 6 bases; junction bases not matched to a gene: 10. In germline, CDR1 is SGHRS, CDR2 YFSETQ. CDR3 length: 15 amino acids. CDR3 amino acids: CASSRREGDRDTQYF. The CDR3 DNA sequence: TGCGCCAGCAGTAGGCGGGAGGGGGATCGTGATACGCAGTATTTT.

This sequence joins TRBV27 and TRBJ1-3; no firm D call. V lost 1 base, J lost 0 bases, and 4 bases lay in between. This CDR3 has 14 amino acids. Germline lookup yields CDR1 MNHEY and CDR2 SMNVEV (reference sequence). DNA of the CDR3: TGTGCCAGCAGTTTATGGAGCTCTGGAAACACCATATATTTT. This encodes CASSLWSSGNTIYF.